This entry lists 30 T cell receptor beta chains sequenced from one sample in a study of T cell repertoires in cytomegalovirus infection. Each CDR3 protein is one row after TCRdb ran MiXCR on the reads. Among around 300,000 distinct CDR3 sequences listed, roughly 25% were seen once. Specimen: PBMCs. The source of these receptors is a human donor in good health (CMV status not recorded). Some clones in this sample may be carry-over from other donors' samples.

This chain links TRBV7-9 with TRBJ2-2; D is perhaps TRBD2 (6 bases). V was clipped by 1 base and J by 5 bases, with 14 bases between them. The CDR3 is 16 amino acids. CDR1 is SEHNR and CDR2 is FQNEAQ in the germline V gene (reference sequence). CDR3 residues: CASSLDRRGRTGELFF. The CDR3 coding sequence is TGTGCCAGCAGCTTAGACCGGAGGGGACGTACCGGGGAGCTGTTTTTT.

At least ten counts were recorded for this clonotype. CDR3 region: CASSLSGQLPYEQYF. As DNA, the CDR3 is TGTGCCAGCAGCTTAAGTGGTCAGCTACCCTACGAGCAGTACTTC. This chain joins TRBV7-2 and TRBJ2-7; no definite D call. CDR1 and CDR2 from the germline V gene are SGHTA and FQGNSA. CDR3 length: 15 residues. Between the trimmed V and J ends, which lost 2 bases and 2 bases, there was a span of 13 bases.

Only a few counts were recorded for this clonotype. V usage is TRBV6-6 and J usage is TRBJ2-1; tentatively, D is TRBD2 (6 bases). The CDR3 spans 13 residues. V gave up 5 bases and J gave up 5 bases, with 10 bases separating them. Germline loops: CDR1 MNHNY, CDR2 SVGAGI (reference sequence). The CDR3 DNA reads TGTGCCAGCAGTAGCGGGTGGGACAATGAGCAGTTCTTC. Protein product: CASSSGWDNEQFF.

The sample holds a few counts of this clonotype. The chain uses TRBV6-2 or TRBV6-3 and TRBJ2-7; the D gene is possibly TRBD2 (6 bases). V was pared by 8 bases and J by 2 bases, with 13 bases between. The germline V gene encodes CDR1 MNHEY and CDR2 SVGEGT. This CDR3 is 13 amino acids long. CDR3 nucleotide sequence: TGTGCCAGCGGACGGGGGTTGACCTACGAGCAGTACTTC. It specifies CASGRGLTYEQYF.

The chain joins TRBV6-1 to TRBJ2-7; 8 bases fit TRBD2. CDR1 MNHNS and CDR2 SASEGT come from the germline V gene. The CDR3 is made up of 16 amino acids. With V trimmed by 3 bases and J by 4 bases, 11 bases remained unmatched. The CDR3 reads CASSDWGASGPYEQYF. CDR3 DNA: TGTGCCAGCAGTGATTGGGGGGCTAGCGGGCCTTACGAGCAGTACTTC.

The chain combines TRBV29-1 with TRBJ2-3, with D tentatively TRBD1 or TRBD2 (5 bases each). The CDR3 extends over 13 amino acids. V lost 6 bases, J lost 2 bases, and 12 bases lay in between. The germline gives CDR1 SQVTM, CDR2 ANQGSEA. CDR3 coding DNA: TGCAGCGTCGAGGGACGGTTCACAGATACGCAGTATTTT. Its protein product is CSVEGRFTDTQYF.

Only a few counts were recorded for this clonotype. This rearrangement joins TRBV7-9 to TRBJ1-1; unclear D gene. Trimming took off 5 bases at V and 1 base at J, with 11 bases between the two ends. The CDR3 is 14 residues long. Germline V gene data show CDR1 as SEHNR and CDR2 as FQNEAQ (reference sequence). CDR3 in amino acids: CASSPIDWNTEAFF. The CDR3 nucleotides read TGTGCCAGCAGCCCAATCGACTGGAACACTGAAGCTTTCTTT.

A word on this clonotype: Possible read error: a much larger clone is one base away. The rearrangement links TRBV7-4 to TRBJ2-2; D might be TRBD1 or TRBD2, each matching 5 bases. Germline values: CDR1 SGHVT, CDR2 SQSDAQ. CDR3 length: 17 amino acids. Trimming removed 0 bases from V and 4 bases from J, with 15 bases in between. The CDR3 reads CASSLALGTLITGELFF. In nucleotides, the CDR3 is TGTGCCAGCAGCTTAGCGCTGGGGACGCTGATCACCGGGGAGCTGTTTTTT.

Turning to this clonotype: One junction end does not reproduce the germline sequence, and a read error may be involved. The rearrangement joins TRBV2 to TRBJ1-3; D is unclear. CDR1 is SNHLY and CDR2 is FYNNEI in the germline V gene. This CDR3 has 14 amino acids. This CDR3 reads CASIEGGSGNTIYF. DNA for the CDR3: TGTGCCAGCATTGAAGGCGGCTCTGGAAACACCATATATTTT.

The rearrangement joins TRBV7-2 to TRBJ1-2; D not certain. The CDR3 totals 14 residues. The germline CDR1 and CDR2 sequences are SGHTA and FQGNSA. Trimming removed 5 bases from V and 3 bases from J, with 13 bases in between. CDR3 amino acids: CASSPRRGDYGYTF. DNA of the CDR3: TGTGCCAGCAGCCCCCGTCGGGGAGACTATGGCTACACCTTC.

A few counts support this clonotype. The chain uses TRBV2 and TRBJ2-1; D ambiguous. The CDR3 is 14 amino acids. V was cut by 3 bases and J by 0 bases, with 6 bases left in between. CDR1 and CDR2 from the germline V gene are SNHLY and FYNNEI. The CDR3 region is CASSDRSSYNEQFF. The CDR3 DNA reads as TGTGCCAGCAGTGACCGAAGCTCCTACAATGAGCAGTTCTTC.

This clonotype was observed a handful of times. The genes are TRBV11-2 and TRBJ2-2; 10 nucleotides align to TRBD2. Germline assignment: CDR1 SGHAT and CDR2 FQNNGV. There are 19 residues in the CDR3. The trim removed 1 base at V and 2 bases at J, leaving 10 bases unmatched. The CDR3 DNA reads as TGTGCCAGCAGCTTAGTACCCCCTAGCGGGGGAGATAACACCGGGGAGCTGTTTTTT. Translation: CASSLVPPSGGDNTGELFF. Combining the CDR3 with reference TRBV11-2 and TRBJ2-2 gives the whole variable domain EAGVAQSPRYKIIEKRQSVAFWCNPISGHATLYWYQQILGQGPKLLIQFQNNGVVDDSQLPKDRFSAERLKGVDSTLKIQPAKLEDSAVYLCASSLVPPSGGDNTGELFFGEGSRLTVL.

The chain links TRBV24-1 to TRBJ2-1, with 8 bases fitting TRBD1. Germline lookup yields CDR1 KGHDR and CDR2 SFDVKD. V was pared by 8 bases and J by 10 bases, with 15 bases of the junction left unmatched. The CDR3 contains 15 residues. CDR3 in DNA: TGTGCCACCACCCTTGGTGGACAGGGAACGGGGGAGCAGTTCTTC. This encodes CATTLGGQGTGEQFF.

CDR3 in amino acids: CASSMGGTKNIQYF. The DNA of the CDR3 is TGTGCCAGTAGTATGGGGGGGACCAAAAACATTCAGTACTTC. J is TRBJ2-4 and V is TRBV19; 7 bases align to TRBD2. The CDR3 spans 14 residues. Losses at the gene ends were 3 bases for V and 2 bases for J; bases not matched to a gene: 1. CDR1 is LNHDA, CDR2 SQIVND, per germline (reference sequence).

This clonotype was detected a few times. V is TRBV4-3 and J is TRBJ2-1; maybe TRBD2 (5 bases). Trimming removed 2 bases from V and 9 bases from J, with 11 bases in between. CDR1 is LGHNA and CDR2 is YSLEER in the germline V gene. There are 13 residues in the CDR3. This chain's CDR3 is CASSQPHRGEQFF. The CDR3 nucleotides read TGCGCCAGCAGCCAACCGCACCGGGGTGAGCAGTTCTTC.

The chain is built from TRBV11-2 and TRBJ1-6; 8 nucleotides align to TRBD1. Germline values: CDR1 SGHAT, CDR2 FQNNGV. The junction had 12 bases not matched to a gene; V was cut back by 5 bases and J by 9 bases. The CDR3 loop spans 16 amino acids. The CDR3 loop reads CASSTRRQGIGSPLHF. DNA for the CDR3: TGTGCCAGCAGCACCCGAAGACAGGGGATAGGTTCACCCCTCCACTTT.

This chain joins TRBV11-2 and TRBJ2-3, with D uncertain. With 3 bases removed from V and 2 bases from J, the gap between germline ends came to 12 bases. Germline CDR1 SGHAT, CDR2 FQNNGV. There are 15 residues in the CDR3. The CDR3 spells CASSLMDGNTDTQYF. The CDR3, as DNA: TGTGCCAGCAGCTTGATGGACGGAAACACAGATACGCAGTATTTT.

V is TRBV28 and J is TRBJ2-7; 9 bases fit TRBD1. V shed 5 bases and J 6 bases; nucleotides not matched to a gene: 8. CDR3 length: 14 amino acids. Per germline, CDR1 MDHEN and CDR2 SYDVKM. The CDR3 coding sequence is TGTGCCAGCAGTAGGACAGGGGACCCCTCCGAGCAGTACTTC. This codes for CASSRTGDPSEQYF.

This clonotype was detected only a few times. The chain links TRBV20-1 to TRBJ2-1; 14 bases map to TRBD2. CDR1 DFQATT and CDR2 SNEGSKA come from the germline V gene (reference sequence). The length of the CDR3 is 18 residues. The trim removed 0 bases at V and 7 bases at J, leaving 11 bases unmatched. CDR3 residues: CSARDLRTSGGFRNEQFF. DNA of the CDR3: TGCAGTGCTAGAGATTTAAGGACTAGCGGGGGGTTCCGTAATGAGCAGTTCTTC.

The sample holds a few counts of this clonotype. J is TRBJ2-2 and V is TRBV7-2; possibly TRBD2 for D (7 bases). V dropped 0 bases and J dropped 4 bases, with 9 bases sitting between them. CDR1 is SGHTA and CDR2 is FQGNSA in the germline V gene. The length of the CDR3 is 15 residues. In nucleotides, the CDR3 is TGTGCCAGCAGCTTAGCCCGGGGGGCCACCGGGGAGCTGTTTTTT. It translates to CASSLARGATGELFF.

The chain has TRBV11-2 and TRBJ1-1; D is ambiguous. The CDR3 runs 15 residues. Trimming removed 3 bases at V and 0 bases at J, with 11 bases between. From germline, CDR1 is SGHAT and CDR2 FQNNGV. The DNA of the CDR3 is TGTGCCAGCAGCTTGATACGAGGGATGAACACTGAAGCTTTCTTT. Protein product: CASSLIRGMNTEAFF. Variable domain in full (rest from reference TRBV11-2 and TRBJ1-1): EAGVAQSPRYKIIEKRQSVAFWCNPISGHATLYWYQQILGQGPKLLIQFQNNGVVDDSQLPKDRFSAERLKGVDSTLKIQPAKLEDSAVYLCASSLIRGMNTEAFFGQGTRLTVV.

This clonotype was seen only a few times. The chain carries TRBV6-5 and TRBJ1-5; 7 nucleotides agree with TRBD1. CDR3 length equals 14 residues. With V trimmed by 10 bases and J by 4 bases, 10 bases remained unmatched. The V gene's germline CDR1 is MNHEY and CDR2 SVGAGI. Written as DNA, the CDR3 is TGTGCCACCCAGCGACAGGGAAGGAATCAGCCCCAGCATTTT. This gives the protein CATQRQGRNQPQHF.

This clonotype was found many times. CDR3 region: CASSSWEGADEQFF. The CDR3 coding sequence is TGTGCCAGCAGCTCCTGGGAGGGGGCAGATGAGCAGTTCTTC. The chain recombines TRBV7-6 with TRBJ2-1; perhaps D is TRBD1 or TRBD2 (7 bases each). The germline V gene encodes CDR1 SGHVS and CDR2 FNYEAQ. V was cut by 4 bases and J by 8 bases, with 15 bases left in between. CDR3 length: 14 amino acids.

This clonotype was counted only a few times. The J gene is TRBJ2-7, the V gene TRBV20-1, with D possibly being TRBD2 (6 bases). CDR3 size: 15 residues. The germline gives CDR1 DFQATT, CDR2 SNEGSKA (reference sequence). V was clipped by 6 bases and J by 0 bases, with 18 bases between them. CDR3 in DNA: TGCAGTGCAGCGATGGGGGGACTGCTCTCCTACGAGCAGTACTTC. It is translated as CSAAMGGLLSYEQYF.

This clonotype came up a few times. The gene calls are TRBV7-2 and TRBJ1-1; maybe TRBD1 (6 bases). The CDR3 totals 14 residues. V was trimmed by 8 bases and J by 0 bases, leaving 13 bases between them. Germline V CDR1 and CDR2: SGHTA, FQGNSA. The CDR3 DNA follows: TGTGCCAGCGGTAGGGACACCCTGAACACTGAAGCTTTCTTT. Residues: CASGRDTLNTEAFF.

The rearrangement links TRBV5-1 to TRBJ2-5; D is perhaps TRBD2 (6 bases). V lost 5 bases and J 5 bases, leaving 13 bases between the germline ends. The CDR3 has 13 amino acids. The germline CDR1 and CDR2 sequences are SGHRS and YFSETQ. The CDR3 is CASSGGSGETQYF. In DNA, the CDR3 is TGCGCCAGCAGTGGAGGGTCCGGCGAGACCCAGTACTTC.

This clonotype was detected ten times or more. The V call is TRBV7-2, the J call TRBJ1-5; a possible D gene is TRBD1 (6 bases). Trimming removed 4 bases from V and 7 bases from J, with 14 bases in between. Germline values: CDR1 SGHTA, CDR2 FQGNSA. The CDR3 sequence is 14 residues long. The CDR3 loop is CASSSPGAWQPQHF. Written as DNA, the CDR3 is TGTGCCAGCAGCTCCCCGGGGGCTTGGCAGCCCCAGCATTTT.

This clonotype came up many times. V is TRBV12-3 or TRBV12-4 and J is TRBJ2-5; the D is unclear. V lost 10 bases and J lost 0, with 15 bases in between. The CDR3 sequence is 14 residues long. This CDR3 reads CATRPIGYQETQYF. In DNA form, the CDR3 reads TGTGCCACTAGACCCATTGGGTACCAAGAGACCCAGTACTTC.

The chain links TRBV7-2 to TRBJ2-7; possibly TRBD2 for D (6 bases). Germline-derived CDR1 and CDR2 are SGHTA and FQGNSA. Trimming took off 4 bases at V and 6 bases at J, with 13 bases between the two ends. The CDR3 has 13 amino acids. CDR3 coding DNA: TGTGCCAGCAGCTCCCCAACCGGGGGCGAGCAGTACTTC. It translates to CASSSPTGGEQYF.

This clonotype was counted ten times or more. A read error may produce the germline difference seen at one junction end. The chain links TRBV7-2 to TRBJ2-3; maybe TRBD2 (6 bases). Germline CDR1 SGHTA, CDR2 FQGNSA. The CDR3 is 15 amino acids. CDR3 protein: CASSLAETSGRPRDF. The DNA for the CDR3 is TGTGCCAGCAGCTTAGCCGAAACTTCCGGGAGACCTCGGGATTTT.